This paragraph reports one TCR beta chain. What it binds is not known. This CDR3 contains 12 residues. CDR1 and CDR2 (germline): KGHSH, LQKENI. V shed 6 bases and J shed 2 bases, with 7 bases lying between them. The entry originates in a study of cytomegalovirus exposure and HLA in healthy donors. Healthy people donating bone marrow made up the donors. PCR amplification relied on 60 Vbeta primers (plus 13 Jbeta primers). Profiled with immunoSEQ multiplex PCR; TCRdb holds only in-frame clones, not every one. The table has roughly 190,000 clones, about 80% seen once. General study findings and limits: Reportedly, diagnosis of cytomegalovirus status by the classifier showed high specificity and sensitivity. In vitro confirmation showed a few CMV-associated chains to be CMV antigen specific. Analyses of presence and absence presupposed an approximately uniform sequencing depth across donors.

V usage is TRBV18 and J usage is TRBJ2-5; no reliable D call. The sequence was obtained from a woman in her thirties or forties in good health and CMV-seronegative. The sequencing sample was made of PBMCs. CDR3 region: CASSQQQETQYF. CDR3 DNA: TGTGCCAGCTCCCAACAGCAAGAGACCCAGTACTTC.